Listed below are T cell receptor beta chains from one sample, sequenced in a study of shared clonotypes between healthy human individuals. Only in-frame clones appear in the TCRdb table, and some are missing; sequencing was by immunoSEQ multiplex PCR. The sample contains fewer than 850,000 clones, about two thirds of which appear only once. The sequenced sample was memory CD4+ T cells sorted from blood. These receptors were obtained from a woman younger than 45 in good health. Each CDR3 is given with its conserved first and last residue. Each record gives: clone size, J gene, CDR3 length, D gene, V gene, CDR3 DNA, CDR3 protein. The D gene is left open where the match is weak. Not all rows give a size; the values are once, few, many and, for expanded clones, a class.

clone size: -
J gene: TRBJ1-2
CDR3 length: 13
D gene: -
V gene: TRBV6-6
CDR3 DNA: TGTGCCAGCAGTTCCGAAGGGGACTATGGCTACACCTTC
CDR3 protein: CASSSEGDYGYTF

clone size: -
J gene: TRBJ2-3
CDR3 length: 14
D gene: -
V gene: TRBV27
CDR3 DNA: TGTGCCAGCAGTTTAGAAGGACGTACAGATACGCAGTATTTT
CDR3 protein: CASSLEGRTDTQYF

clone size: -
J gene: TRBJ2-7
CDR3 length: 15
D gene: TRBD1
V gene: TRBV10-3
CDR3 DNA: TGTGCCATCAGTGGGAGGGACAGGGCATCTTCCGAGCAGTACTTC
CDR3 protein: CAISGRDRASSEQYF

clone size: -
J gene: TRBJ2-7
CDR3 length: 15
D gene: TRBD1
V gene: TRBV5-4
CDR3 DNA: TGTGCCAGCAGCCAAGTCGGGACAGGGGCCTACGAGCAGTACTTC
CDR3 protein: CASSQVGTGAYEQYF

clone size: few
J gene: TRBJ2-1
CDR3 length: 16
D gene: -
V gene: TRBV9
CDR3 DNA: TGTGCCAGCAGCGTAGAAGGTAGGGGTGGGTACAATGAGCAGTTCTTC
CDR3 protein: CASSVEGRGGYNEQFF

clone size: once
J gene: TRBJ2-1
CDR3 length: 17
D gene: TRBD2
V gene: TRBV4-2
CDR3 DNA: TGTGCCAGCAGCCAATGGACCGGGACTAGCGGGAGGAATGAGCAGTTCTTC
CDR3 protein: CASSQWTGTSGRNEQFF

clone size: -
J gene: TRBJ2-5
CDR3 length: 15
D gene: -
V gene: TRBV5-1
CDR3 DNA: TGCGCCAGCAGCTTGGGTCTGGGACTCCAAGAGACCCAGTACTTC
CDR3 protein: CASSLGLGLQETQYF

clone size: once
J gene: TRBJ1-5
CDR3 length: 15
D gene: -
V gene: TRBV4-1
CDR3 DNA: TGCGCCAGCAGCCTTCTAGAGAGTAGCAATCAGCCCCAGCATTTT
CDR3 protein: CASSLLESSNQPQHF

clone size: -
J gene: TRBJ1-2
CDR3 length: 15
D gene: -
V gene: TRBV6-1
CDR3 DNA: TGTGCCAGCAGTGCCGCCGCTAATTGGAACTATGGCTACACCTTC
CDR3 protein: CASSAAANWNYGYTF

clone size: once
J gene: TRBJ1-2
CDR3 length: 14
D gene: -
V gene: TRBV10-3
CDR3 DNA: TGTGCCATCAGCGGCCAGGGAGCTAACTATGGCTACACCTTC
CDR3 protein: CAISGQGANYGYTF

clone size: few
J gene: TRBJ2-4
CDR3 length: 11
D gene: -
V gene: TRBV28
CDR3 DNA: TGTGCCACCGCGGGGGCGGCCATTCAGTACTTC
CDR3 protein: CATAGAAIQYF

clone size: -
J gene: TRBJ2-7
CDR3 length: 13
D gene: TRBD1
V gene: TRBV6-5
CDR3 DNA: TGTGCCAGCAGTCAGGACAGGGGGCACGGGCAGTACTTC
CDR3 protein: CASSQDRGHGQYF

clone size: -
J gene: TRBJ1-2
CDR3 length: 18
D gene: -
V gene: TRBV28
CDR3 DNA: TGTGCCAGCAGTCCGGCAAGGGATGCAAACAAGGCTAACTATGGCTACACCTTC
CDR3 protein: CASSPARDANKANYGYTF

clone size: once
J gene: TRBJ2-7
CDR3 length: 15
D gene: TRBD1
V gene: TRBV11-2
CDR3 DNA: TGTGCCAGCAGCTCCTGGGGGACAGGCGGGTACGAGCAGTACTTC
CDR3 protein: CASSSWGTGGYEQYF

clone size: many
J gene: TRBJ1-3
CDR3 length: 12
D gene: -
V gene: TRBV10-3
CDR3 DNA: TGTGCCATCAGTGACTCTGGAAACACCATATATTTT
CDR3 protein: CAISDSGNTIYF

clone size: -
J gene: TRBJ2-5
CDR3 length: 17
D gene: TRBD2
V gene: TRBV4-1
CDR3 DNA: TGCGCCAGCAGCCAAGATTGGCGGCTAGCGGGAGGAGAGACCCAGTACTTC
CDR3 protein: CASSQDWRLAGGETQYF

clone size: once
J gene: TRBJ2-7
CDR3 length: 16
D gene: -
V gene: TRBV4-2
CDR3 DNA: TGTGCCAGCAGCCAAGATCTGGGGAAGGGCTCCTACGAGCAGTACTTC
CDR3 protein: CASSQDLGKGSYEQYF

clone size: -
J gene: TRBJ2-3
CDR3 length: 16
D gene: TRBD1
V gene: TRBV28
CDR3 DNA: TGTGCCAGCAGTTTCCGGACAGGGCGGGGCACAGATACGCAGTATTTT
CDR3 protein: CASSFRTGRGTDTQYF

clone size: -
J gene: TRBJ2-7
CDR3 length: 14
D gene: -
V gene: TRBV6-6
CDR3 DNA: TGTGCCAGCAGACGGGACTTCAGCTCCTACGAGCAGTACTTC
CDR3 protein: CASRRDFSSYEQYF

clone size: -
J gene: TRBJ2-5
CDR3 length: 18
D gene: TRBD2
V gene: TRBV7-2
CDR3 DNA: TGTGCCAGCAGCAAAAGACTAGCGGGAGGGCCCTCGGAAGAGACCCAGTACTTC
CDR3 protein: CASSKRLAGGPSEETQYF

clone size: -
J gene: TRBJ1-2
CDR3 length: 13
D gene: -
V gene: TRBV30
CDR3 DNA: TGTGCCTGGAGCCCTCTGACTGACTATGGCTACACCTTC
CDR3 protein: CAWSPLTDYGYTF

clone size: -
J gene: TRBJ1-1
CDR3 length: 12
D gene: -
V gene: TRBV10-3
CDR3 DNA: TGTGCCATCAGTGCAGGACGGTTGGATGCTTTCTTT
CDR3 protein: CAISAGRLDAFF

clone size: -
J gene: TRBJ2-5
CDR3 length: 13
D gene: -
V gene: TRBV9
CDR3 DNA: TGTGCCAGCGGTCAGGGGTTCCAAGAGACCCAGTACTTC
CDR3 protein: CASGQGFQETQYF

clone size: -
J gene: TRBJ2-5
CDR3 length: 13
D gene: -
V gene: TRBV10-3
CDR3 DNA: TGTGCCATCAGTGGGGCCGCCTCGGAGACCCAGTACTTC
CDR3 protein: CAISGAASETQYF

clone size: -
J gene: TRBJ2-7
CDR3 length: 15
D gene: TRBD2
V gene: TRBV9
CDR3 DNA: TGTGCCAGCAGCCCGAGACTAGCGGGTTTCTACGAGCAGTACTTC
CDR3 protein: CASSPRLAGFYEQYF

clone size: -
J gene: TRBJ2-5
CDR3 length: 14
D gene: -
V gene: TRBV10-1
CDR3 DNA: TGCGCCAGCAGTGAGTCGCTGGGACAAGAGACCCAGTACTTC
CDR3 protein: CASSESLGQETQYF

clone size: once
J gene: TRBJ2-1
CDR3 length: 13
D gene: -
V gene: TRBV5-4
CDR3 DNA: TGTGCCAGCAGCTCCCAAAGTACCTGGTGGCGGTTCTTC
CDR3 protein: CASSSQSTWWRFF

clone size: -
J gene: TRBJ1-5
CDR3 length: 13
D gene: TRBD1
V gene: TRBV18
CDR3 DNA: TGTGCCAGCTCATTGGACAGGGATCAGCCCCAGCATTTT
CDR3 protein: CASSLDRDQPQHF

clone size: -
J gene: TRBJ1-1
CDR3 length: 15
D gene: -
V gene: TRBV9
CDR3 DNA: TGTGCCAGCAGCGTAGGTCCAGACAGTAACACTGAAGCTTTCTTT
CDR3 protein: CASSVGPDSNTEAFF

clone size: few
J gene: TRBJ2-1
CDR3 length: 15
D gene: TRBD2
V gene: TRBV6-1
CDR3 DNA: TGTGCCAGCAGTTTGACTAGCGTGAGTTACAATGAGCAGTTCTTC
CDR3 protein: CASSLTSVSYNEQFF

clone size: -
J gene: TRBJ2-1
CDR3 length: 17
D gene: TRBD2
V gene: TRBV11-2
CDR3 DNA: TGTGCCAGCAGCTTAGAGGTCCTAGCGGGAGTCGACAATGAGCAGTTCTTC
CDR3 protein: CASSLEVLAGVDNEQFF

clone size: once
J gene: TRBJ2-6
CDR3 length: 17
D gene: TRBD2
V gene: TRBV7-3
CDR3 DNA: TGTGCCAGCAGCTTAAGACTAGCGGGAGCTGGGGCCAACGTCCTGACTTTC
CDR3 protein: CASSLRLAGAGANVLTF

clone size: -
J gene: TRBJ2-1
CDR3 length: 17
D gene: TRBD2
V gene: TRBV9
CDR3 DNA: TGTGCCAGCAGCGGGGGACTAGCGGGAGGTACCCACAATGAGCAGTTCTTC
CDR3 protein: CASSGGLAGGTHNEQFF

clone size: -
J gene: TRBJ1-1
CDR3 length: 13
D gene: -
V gene: TRBV30
CDR3 DNA: TGTGCCTGGAGTGTGGGGGGTTACACTGAAGCTTTCTTT
CDR3 protein: CAWSVGGYTEAFF

clone size: -
J gene: TRBJ1-1
CDR3 length: 14
D gene: -
V gene: TRBV28
CDR3 DNA: TGTGCCAGCAGTTTAAAGCTCTGGGGCACTGAAGCTTTCTTT
CDR3 protein: CASSLKLWGTEAFF

clone size: -
J gene: TRBJ1-1
CDR3 length: 13
D gene: -
V gene: TRBV11-3
CDR3 DNA: TGTGCCAGCAGCGCCAGCCGGGACACTGAAGCTTTCTTT
CDR3 protein: CASSASRDTEAFF

clone size: -
J gene: TRBJ1-4
CDR3 length: 14
D gene: -
V gene: TRBV27
CDR3 DNA: TGTGCCAGCAGTAGGGGCCAGGGGAATGAAAAACTGTTTTTT
CDR3 protein: CASSRGQGNEKLFF

clone size: -
J gene: TRBJ2-1
CDR3 length: 13
D gene: TRBD2
V gene: TRBV5-4
CDR3 DNA: TGTGCCAGCAGCTTGAGCGGGGCCAATGAGCAGTTCTTC
CDR3 protein: CASSLSGANEQFF

clone size: -
J gene: TRBJ2-7
CDR3 length: 15
D gene: -
V gene: TRBV6-6
CDR3 DNA: TGTGCCAGCAGCCCCCGCCCGGACAGTTTATACGAGCAGTACTTC
CDR3 protein: CASSPRPDSLYEQYF

clone size: few
J gene: TRBJ2-3
CDR3 length: 15
D gene: TRBD2
V gene: TRBV27
CDR3 DNA: TGTGCCAGCACTCCGGTAGCGGGAGGGCCGGAAGAGCAGTATTTT
CDR3 protein: CASTPVAGGPEEQYF

clone size: -
J gene: TRBJ2-5
CDR3 length: 14
D gene: -
V gene: TRBV7-6
CDR3 DNA: TGTGCCAGCAGCTTAGGACCGACCCAAGAGACCCAGTACTTC
CDR3 protein: CASSLGPTQETQYF

clone size: -
J gene: TRBJ1-5
CDR3 length: 15
D gene: TRBD1
V gene: TRBV28
CDR3 DNA: TGTGCCAGCAGGCCAACAGGGGACCCCAGACAGCCCCAGCATTTT
CDR3 protein: CASRPTGDPRQPQHF

clone size: -
J gene: TRBJ1-1
CDR3 length: 14
D gene: -
V gene: TRBV19
CDR3 DNA: TGTGCCAGTAGTATACGCGGAGTTCATACTGAAGCTTTCTTT
CDR3 protein: CASSIRGVHTEAFF

clone size: -
J gene: TRBJ1-4
CDR3 length: 15
D gene: TRBD1
V gene: TRBV5-1
CDR3 DNA: TGCGCCAGCAGCTTAGGGGACAGGGATTTTGAAAAACTGTTTTTT
CDR3 protein: CASSLGDRDFEKLFF